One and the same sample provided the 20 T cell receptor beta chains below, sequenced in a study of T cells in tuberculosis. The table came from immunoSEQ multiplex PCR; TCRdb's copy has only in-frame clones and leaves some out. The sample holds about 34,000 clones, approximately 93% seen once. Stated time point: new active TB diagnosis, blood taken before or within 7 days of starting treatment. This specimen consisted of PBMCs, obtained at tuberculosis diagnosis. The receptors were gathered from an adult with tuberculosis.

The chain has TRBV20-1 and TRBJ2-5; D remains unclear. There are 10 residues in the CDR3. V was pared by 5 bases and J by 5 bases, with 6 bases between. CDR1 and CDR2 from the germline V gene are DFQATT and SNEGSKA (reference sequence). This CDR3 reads CSALRETQYF. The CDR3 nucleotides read TGCAGTGCTTTGAGGGAGACCCAGTACTTC.

The CDR3 loop reads CASSLADRAGGELFF. In DNA, the CDR3 is TGCGCCAGCAGCTTGGCCGACAGGGCCGGCGGGGAGCTGTTTTTT. J is TRBJ2-2 and V is TRBV5-1; 7 nucleotides match TRBD1. Germline V CDR1 and CDR2: SGHRS, YFSETQ. This CDR3 region has 15 residues. V shed 0 bases, J shed 7 bases, and the junction held 6 bases outside the gene matches. The full variable domain, completed using reference TRBV5-1 and TRBJ2-2, is KAGVTQTPRYLIKTRGQQVTLSCSPISGHRSVSWYQQTPGQGLQFLFEYFSETQRNKGNFPGRFSGRQFSNSRSEMNVSTLELGDSALYLCASSLADRAGGELFFGEGSRLTVL.

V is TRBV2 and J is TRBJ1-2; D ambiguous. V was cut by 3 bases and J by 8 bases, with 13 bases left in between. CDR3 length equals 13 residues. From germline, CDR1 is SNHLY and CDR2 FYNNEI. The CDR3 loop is CASSDVAWKGYTF. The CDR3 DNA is TGTGCCAGCAGTGATGTAGCCTGGAAGGGCTACACCTTC.

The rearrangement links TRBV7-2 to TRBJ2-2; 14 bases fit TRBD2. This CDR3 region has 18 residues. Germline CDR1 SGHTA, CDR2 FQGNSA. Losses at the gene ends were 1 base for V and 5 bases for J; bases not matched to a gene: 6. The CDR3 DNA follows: TGTGCCAGCAGCTTAGTTGGGACTAGCGGGAGTAGTACCGGGGAGCTGTTTTTT. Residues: CASSLVGTSGSSTGELFF.

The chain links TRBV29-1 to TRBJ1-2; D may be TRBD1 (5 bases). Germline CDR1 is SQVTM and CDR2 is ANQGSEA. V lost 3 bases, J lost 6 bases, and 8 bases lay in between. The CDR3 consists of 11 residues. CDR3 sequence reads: CSVEGGDGYTF. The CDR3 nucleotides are TGCAGCGTTGAGGGGGGGGATGGCTACACCTTC.

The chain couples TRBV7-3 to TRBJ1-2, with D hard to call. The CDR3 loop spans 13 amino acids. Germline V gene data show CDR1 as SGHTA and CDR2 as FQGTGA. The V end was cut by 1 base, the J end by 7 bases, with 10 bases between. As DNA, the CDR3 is TGTGCCAGCAGCTTAAACGTGGGAGGTGGCTACACCTTC. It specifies CASSLNVGGGYTF.

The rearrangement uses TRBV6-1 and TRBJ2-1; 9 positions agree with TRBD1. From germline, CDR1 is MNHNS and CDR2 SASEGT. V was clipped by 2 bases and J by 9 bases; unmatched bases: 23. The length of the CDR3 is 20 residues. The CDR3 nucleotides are TGTGCCAGCAGTGAACGGGTTGGAGACAGGGGGTATCTAGGGCGGGCTGAGCAGTTCTTC. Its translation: CASSERVGDRGYLGRAEQFF.

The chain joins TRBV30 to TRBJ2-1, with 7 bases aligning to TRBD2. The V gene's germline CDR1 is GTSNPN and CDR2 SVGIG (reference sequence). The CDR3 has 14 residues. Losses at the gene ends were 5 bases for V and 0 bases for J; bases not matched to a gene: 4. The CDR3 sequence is CAWAREGSYNEQFF. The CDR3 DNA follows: TGTGCCTGGGCCAGGGAGGGCTCCTACAATGAGCAGTTCTTC.

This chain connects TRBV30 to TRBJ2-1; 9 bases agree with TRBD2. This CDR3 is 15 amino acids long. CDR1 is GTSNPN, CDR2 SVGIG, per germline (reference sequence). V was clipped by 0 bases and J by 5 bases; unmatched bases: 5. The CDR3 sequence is CAWSVPSGIDNEQFF. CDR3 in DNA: TGTGCCTGGAGTGTCCCTAGCGGGATCGACAATGAGCAGTTCTTC.

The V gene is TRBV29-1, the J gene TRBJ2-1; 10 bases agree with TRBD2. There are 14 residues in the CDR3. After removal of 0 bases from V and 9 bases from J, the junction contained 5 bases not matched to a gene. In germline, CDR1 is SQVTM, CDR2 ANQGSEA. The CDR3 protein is CSVEESGRGSEQFF. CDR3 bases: TGCAGCGTTGAAGAAAGCGGGAGGGGGAGTGAGCAGTTCTTC.

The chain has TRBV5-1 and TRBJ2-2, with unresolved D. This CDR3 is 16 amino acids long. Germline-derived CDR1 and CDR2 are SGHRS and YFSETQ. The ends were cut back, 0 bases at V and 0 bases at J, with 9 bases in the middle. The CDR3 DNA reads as TGCGCCAGCAGCTTGGCCGCGGCGCCGAACACCGGGGAGCTGTTTTTT. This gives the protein CASSLAAAPNTGELFF.

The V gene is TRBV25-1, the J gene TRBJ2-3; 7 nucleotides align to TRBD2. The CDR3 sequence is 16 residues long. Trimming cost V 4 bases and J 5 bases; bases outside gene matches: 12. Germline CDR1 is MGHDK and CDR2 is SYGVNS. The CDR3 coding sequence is TGTGCCAGCAGTGTCAGCTTGGTCGGGGGGAAAGATACGCAGTATTTT. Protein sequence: CASSVSLVGGKDTQYF.

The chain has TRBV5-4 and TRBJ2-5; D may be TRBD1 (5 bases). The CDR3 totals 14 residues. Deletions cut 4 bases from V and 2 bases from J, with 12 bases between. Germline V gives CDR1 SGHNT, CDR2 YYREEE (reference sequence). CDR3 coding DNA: TGTGCCAGCAGCAGCACAGGTTTTCAAGAGACCCAGTACTTC. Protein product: CASSSTGFQETQYF.

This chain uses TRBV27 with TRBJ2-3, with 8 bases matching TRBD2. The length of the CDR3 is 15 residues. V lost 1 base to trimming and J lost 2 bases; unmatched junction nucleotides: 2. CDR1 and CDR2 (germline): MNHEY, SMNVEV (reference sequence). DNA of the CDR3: TGTGCCAGCAGTTTATTAGCGGGGTTCACAGATACGCAGTATTTT. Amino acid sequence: CASSLLAGFTDTQYF.

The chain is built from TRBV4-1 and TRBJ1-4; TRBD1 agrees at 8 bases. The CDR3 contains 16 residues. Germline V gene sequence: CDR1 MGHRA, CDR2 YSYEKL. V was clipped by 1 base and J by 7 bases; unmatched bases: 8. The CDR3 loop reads CASSQGIQGVVEKLFF. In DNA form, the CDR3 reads TGCGCCAGCAGCCAAGGCATACAGGGGGTGGTTGAAAAACTGTTTTTT.

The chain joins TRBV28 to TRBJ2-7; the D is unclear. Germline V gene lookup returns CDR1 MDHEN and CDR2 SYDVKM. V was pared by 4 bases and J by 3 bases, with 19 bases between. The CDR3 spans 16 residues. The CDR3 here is CASSSPPFGANYEQYF. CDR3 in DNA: TGTGCCAGCAGTTCACCCCCTTTCGGAGCAAACTACGAGCAGTACTTC.

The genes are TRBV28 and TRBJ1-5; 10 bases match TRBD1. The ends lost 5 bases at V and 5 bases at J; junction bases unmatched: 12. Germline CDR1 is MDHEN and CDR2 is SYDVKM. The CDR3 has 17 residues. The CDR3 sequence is CASSPLVGTGVDQPQHF. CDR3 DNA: TGTGCCAGCAGTCCTCTCGTTGGGACAGGGGTCGATCAGCCCCAGCATTTT.

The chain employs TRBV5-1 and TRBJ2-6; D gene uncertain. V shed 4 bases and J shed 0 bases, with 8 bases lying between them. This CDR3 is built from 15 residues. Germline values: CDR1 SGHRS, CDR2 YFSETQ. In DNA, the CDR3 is TGCGCCAGCAGCCTTGAACTCTCTGGGGCCAACGTCCTGACTTTC. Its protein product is CASSLELSGANVLTF. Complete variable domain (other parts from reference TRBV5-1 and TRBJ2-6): KAGVTQTPRYLIKTRGQQVTLSCSPISGHRSVSWYQQTPGQGLQFLFEYFSETQRNKGNFPGRFSGRQFSNSRSEMNVSTLELGDSALYLCASSLELSGANVLTFGAGSRLTVL.

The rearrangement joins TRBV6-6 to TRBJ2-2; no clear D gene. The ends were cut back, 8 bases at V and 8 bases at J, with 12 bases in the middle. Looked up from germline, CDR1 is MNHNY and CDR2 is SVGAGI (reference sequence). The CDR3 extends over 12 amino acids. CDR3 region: CASQLPPGELFF. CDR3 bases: TGTGCCAGCCAACTCCCGCCGGGGGAGCTGTTTTTT.

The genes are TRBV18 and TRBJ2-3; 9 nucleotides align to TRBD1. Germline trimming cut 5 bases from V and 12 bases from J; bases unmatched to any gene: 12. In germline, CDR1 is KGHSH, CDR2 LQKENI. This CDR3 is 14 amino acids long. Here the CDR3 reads CASSLQGADSRQYF. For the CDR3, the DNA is TGTGCCAGCTCATTACAGGGGGCGGACTCCCGTCAGTATTTT.